These 10 T cell receptor beta chains were sequenced from one sample in a study of cytomegalovirus exposure and HLA in healthy donors. It was with 60 Vbeta and 13 Jbeta primers that the PCR ran. Assay used: immunoSEQ multiplex PCR; TCRdb lists only in-frame clones, some missing. The table records around 130,000 clones, 70% of them present only once. The sequenced material came from PBMCs. These receptors were collected from a woman aged 25 to 39 in good health and CMV-seronegative.

This sequence joins TRBV6-5 and TRBJ1-2; 8 nucleotides line up with TRBD1. Trimming took 5 bases from V and 3 from J; bases not matched to a gene: 2. The CDR3 consists of 13 residues. The germline V gene has CDR1 MNHEY and CDR2 SVGAGI. Here the CDR3 reads CASSLDRDYGYTF. CDR3 coding DNA: TGTGCCAGCAGTCTGGACAGGGACTATGGCTACACCTTC.

This clone was counted a few times. The chain is built from TRBV10-2 and TRBJ1-2; D remains ambiguous. V was trimmed by 4 bases and J by 8 bases, leaving 14 bases between them. CDR3 length equals 13 residues. Germline loops: CDR1 WSHSY, CDR2 SAAADI. This CDR3 is CASSAGAEGGYTF. The CDR3 coding sequence is TGCGCCAGCAGTGCAGGCGCCGAGGGCGGCTACACCTTC.

Turning to this clone: Distinct nucleotide sequences in the sample also encode this CDR3. The V call is TRBV29-1, the J call TRBJ1-2; 10 bases match TRBD1. The junction had 6 bases not matched to a gene; V was cut back by 4 bases and J by 4 bases. The CDR3 is made up of 14 amino acids. Germline V gene lookup returns CDR1 SQVTM and CDR2 ANQGSEA. The CDR3 region is CSVADGQGGYGYTF. The CDR3 DNA follows: TGCAGCGTTGCGGACGGACAGGGGGGCTATGGCTACACCTTC.

The V and J genes are TRBV6-1 and TRBJ2-7; 7 bases map to TRBD1. The V gene's germline CDR1 is MNHNS and CDR2 SASEGT. This CDR3 has 12 residues. V was clipped by 10 bases and J by 4 bases; unmatched bases: 7. In DNA, the CDR3 is TGTGCCACACAGGGGTGGGAGTACGAGCAGTACTTC. Protein product: CATQGWEYEQYF.

This clone has a single count. The chain recombines TRBV10-2 with TRBJ2-7; maybe TRBD1 (5 bases). Germline loops: CDR1 WSHSY, CDR2 SAAADI. The V gene lost 4 bases and the J gene lost 2 bases, with 9 bases spanning the gap. This CDR3 comprises 13 residues. In DNA form, the CDR3 reads TGCGCCAGCAGTGTAGGACAACCCTACGAGCAGTACGTC. Residues: CASSVGQPYEQYV.

This chain uses TRBV28 with TRBJ1-2; D possibly corresponds to TRBD1 (5 bases). The CDR3 covers 13 residues. The germline V and J ends were trimmed by 2 bases and 10 bases, with 14 bases remaining between them. Germline CDR1 and CDR2: MDHEN and SYDVKM. CDR3 coding DNA: TGTGCCAGCAGTTTAAACCAGGGAAGGGCCTACACCTTC. It codes for CASSLNQGRAYTF.

The chain combines TRBV6-5 with TRBJ1-4, with D uncertain. The germline gives CDR1 MNHEY, CDR2 SVGAGI. V was trimmed by 5 bases and J by 4 bases, leaving 14 bases between them. The CDR3 totals 15 residues. The CDR3 is CASSAQVAINEKLFF. CDR3 in DNA: TGTGCCAGCAGTGCCCAGGTCGCTATTAATGAAAAACTGTTTTTT.

The chain links TRBV6-1 to TRBJ2-7; TRBD1 matches at 7 bases. The CDR3 covers 15 residues. V was pared by 5 bases and J by 3 bases, with 10 bases of the junction left unmatched. Germline V gene sequence: CDR1 MNHNS, CDR2 SASEGT. CDR3: CASSFYRGPNYEQYF. The CDR3 region has the DNA TGTGCCAGCAGTTTCTACAGGGGACCAAACTACGAGCAGTACTTC.

The chain couples TRBV27 to TRBJ2-3, with D uncertain. The V gene's germline CDR1 is MNHEY and CDR2 SMNVEV (reference sequence). Trimming cost V 7 bases and J 4 bases, with 12 bases left between them. CDR3 length: 13 residues. Here the CDR3 DNA reads TGTGCCAGCACCGCCGCGATCCCAGATACGCAGTATTTT. This codes for CASTAAIPDTQYF.

V usage is TRBV28 and J usage is TRBJ1-5; tentatively, D is TRBD1 (6 bases). Per the germline V gene, CDR1 is MDHEN and CDR2 is SYDVKM. The CDR3 sequence is 15 residues long. With 6 bases removed from V and 9 bases from J, the gap between germline ends came to 21 bases. CDR3 in DNA: TGTGCCAGCAGGCGACGGTTGGGGGGGGGCGCGCCCCAGCATTTT. Its protein product is CASRRRLGGGAPQHF.